The sequence of this T cell receptor (beta chain) was determined in a study of T-cell memory formation after mild COVID-19. Findings of the study overall: Cross-reactive memory appears to have joined, as suggested by some responding clones showing up in pre-infection memory. Confirmation was lacking for SARS-CoV-2 specificity of second-wave clones that peaked on day 37.

The germline gives CDR1 SGHRS, CDR2 YFSETQ. The V and J ends lost 2 bases and 4 bases respectively, with 10 bases between them. CDR3 size: 14 residues. Barcoded TCR alpha and TCR beta cDNA libraries with UMIs came from 5'RACE using constant-segment primers. MiXCR, applied by TCRdb to the 5' RACE reads, yields one record per CDR3 protein. Of hundreds of thousands of distinct CDR3 sequences in the sample, about a fifth are singletons; the top ten hold 7.5% to 9.5%. About this clonotype itself: The antigen remains unidentified.

The sample comprised PBMCs or a T cell subset sorted from them (not recorded which). The chain recombines TRBV5-1 with TRBJ2-1, with D possibly TRBD1 on 5 matching bases. The receptor was isolated from an adult woman who had mild COVID-19 (a few samples of this study predate the infection). Cell type and time point are not known. The CDR3 region has the DNA TGCGCCAGCAGCTTTGAGAAGGGGTACAATGAGCAGTTCTTC. Residues: CASSFEKGYNEQFF.